This T cell receptor (beta chain) was obtained from a study of blood T cell repertoires in COVID-19. Trimming took 5 bases from V and 1 from J, leaving 12 bases between them. Germline-derived CDR1 and CDR2 are SGHAT and FQNNGV. The CDR3 loop spans 15 amino acids. Some clones are missing from TCRdb's copy, which holds only in-frame ones; the method was immunoSEQ multiplex PCR. The sample lists around 24,000 clones, roughly 71% occurring once. This chain connects TRBV11-2 to TRBJ2-4; D unresolved. The clonotype comes from an older man with active or convalescent COVID-19. Sequences were obtained from peripheral blood. DNA of the CDR3: TGTGCCAGCAGCGCCTCAAACAGTGCCAAAAACATTCAGTACTTC. This gives the protein CASSASNSAKNIQYF.